This T cell receptor beta chain was retrieved from a study of a mutant IDH1 vaccine in newly diagnosed glioma. Background on the study: Treated patients, averaging approximately 40 years, were roughly 60% male and around 38% female.

Time point denoted: baseline, week 1 (first vaccination visit). Treatment defined: pre-vaccination baseline after standard-of-care therapy. The donor cohort comprised cases of new WHO grade 3 or 4 IDH1-mutant, ATRX-lost astrocytoma. Using immunoSEQ multiplex PCR, the repertoire was profiled, and TCRdb retains in-frame clones only, with some absent. The repertoire has some 16,000 clones, just under 97% of them found once; the top ten carry 3.6%. Germline CDR1 GTSNPN, CDR2 SVGIG (reference sequence). After removal of 3 bases from V and 1 base from J, the junction contained 5 bases not matched to a gene. This CDR3 region has 14 residues.

The gene calls are TRBV30 and TRBJ1-1; 7 nucleotides align to TRBD1. The source of this sequence is a woman under 30 with glioma. Some clones in this sample may be carry-over from other donors' samples. Here the sequenced sample was peripheral blood mononuclear cells (PBMCs), taken from a glioma patient treated with radiotherapy, temozolomide or both. The CDR3 nucleotides read TGTGCCTGGAGCACGCAGGGGGGGAACACTGAAGCTTTCTTT. Translated: CAWSTQGGNTEAFF.